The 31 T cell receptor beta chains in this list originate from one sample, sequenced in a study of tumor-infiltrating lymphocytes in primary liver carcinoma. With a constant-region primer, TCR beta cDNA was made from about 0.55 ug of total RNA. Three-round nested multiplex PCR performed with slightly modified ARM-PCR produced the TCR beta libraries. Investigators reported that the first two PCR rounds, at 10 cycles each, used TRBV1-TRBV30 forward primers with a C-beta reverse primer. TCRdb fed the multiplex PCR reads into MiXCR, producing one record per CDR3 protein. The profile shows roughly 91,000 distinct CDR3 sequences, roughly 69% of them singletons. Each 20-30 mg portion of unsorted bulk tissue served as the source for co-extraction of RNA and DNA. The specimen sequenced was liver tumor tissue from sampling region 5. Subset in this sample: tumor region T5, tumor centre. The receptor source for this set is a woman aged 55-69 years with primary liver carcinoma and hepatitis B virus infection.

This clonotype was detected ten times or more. This chain's CDR3 is CASTGTSGSYNEQFF. The CDR3 nucleotides read TGCGCCAGCACCGGGACTAGCGGCTCCTACAATGAGCAGTTCTTC. The rearrangement uses TRBV10-2 and TRBJ2-1; 11 bases match TRBD2. Germline V lookup: CDR1 WSHSY, CDR2 SAAADI. The CDR3 totals 15 residues. V was pared by 7 bases and J by 0 bases, with 2 bases of the junction left unmatched.

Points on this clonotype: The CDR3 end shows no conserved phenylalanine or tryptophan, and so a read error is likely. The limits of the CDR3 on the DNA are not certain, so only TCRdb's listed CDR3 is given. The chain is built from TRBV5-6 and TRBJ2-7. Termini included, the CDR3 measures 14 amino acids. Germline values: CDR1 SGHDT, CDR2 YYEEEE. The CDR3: CASSLPAIRNEQCL.

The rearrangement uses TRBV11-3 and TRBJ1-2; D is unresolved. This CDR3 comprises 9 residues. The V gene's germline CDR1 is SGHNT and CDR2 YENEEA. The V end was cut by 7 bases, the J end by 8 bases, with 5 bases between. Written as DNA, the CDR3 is TGTGCCAGCATCGGAGGCTACACCTTC. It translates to CASIGGYTF.

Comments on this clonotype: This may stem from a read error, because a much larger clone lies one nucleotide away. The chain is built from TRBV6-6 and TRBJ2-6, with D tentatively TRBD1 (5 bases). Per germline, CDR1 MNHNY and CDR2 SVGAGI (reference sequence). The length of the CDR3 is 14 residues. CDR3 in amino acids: CASRQGSGVNVLTF. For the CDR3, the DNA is TGTGCCAGCAGGCAGGGTTCTGGGGTCAACGTCCTGACTTTC.

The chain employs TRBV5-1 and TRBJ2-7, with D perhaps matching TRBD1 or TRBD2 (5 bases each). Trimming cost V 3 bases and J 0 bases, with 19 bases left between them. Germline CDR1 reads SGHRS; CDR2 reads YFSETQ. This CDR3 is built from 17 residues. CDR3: CASSSGQRTGFSYEQYF. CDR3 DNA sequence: TGCGCCAGCAGCTCGGGGCAACGGACGGGGTTCTCCTACGAGCAGTACTTC.

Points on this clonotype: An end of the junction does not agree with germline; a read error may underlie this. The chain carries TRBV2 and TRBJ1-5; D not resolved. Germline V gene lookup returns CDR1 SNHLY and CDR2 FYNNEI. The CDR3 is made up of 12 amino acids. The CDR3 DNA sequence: TGTGCCAGCAATGAACCGCCTCAGCCCCAGCATTTT. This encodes CASNEPPQPQHF.

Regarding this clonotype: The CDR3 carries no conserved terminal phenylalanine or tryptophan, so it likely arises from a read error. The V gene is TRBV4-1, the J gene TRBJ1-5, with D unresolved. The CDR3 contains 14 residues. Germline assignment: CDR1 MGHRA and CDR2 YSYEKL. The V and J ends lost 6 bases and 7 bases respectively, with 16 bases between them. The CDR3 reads CASSLEQRWQPQHY. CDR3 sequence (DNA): TGCGCCAGCAGTCTAGAACAGAGGTGGCAGCCCCAGCATTAT.

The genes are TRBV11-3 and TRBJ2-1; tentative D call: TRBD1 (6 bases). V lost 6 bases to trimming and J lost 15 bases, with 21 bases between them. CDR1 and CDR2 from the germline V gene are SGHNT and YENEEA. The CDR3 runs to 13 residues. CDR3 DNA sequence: TGTGCCAGCAGTGCCAGGGGCTTCAATGGGCTGTTCTTC. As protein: CASSARGFNGLFF.

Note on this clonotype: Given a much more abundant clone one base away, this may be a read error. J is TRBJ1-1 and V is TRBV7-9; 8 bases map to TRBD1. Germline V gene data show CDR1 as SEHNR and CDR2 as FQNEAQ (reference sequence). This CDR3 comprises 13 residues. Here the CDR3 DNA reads TGTGCCAGCACCTTAGGACAGGGCTCCGAAGCTTTCTTT. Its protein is CASTLGQGSEAFF.

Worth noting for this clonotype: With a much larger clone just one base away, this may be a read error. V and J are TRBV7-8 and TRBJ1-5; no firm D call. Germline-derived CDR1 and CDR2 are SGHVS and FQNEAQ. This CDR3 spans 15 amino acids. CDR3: CASSSRPNSIQPQHF. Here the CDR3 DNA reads TGTGCCAGCAGCTCACGGCCGAATAGCATTCAGCCCCAGCATTTT.

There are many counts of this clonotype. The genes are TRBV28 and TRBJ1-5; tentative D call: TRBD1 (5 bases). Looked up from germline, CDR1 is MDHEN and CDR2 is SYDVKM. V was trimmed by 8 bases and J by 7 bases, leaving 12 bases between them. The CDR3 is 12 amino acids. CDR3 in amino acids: CASWAGHQPQHF. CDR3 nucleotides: TGTGCCAGCTGGGCGGGGCACCAGCCCCAGCATTTT.

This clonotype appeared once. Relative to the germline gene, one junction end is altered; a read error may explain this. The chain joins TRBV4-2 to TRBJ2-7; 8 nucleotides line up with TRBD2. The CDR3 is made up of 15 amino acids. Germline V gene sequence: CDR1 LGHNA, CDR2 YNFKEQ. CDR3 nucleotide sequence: TGTGCCAGCAGCCGAGCGACTAGCGCCTCCCACGAGCAGTACTTC. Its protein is CASSRATSASHEQYF.

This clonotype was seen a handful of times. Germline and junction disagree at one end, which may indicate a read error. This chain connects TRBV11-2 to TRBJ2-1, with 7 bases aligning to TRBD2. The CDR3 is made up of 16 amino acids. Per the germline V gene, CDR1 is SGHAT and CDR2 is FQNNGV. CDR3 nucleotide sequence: TGTGCCAGCAGCCTACGACTAGCCAGCTCCTACAATGAGCAGTTCTTT. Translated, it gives CASSLRLASSYNEQFF.

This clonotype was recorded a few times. The CDR3 spells CASSERIFGVNEQFF. As DNA, the CDR3 is TGTGCCAGCAGTGAAAGGATATTCGGGGTTAATGAGCAGTTCTTC. This chain uses TRBV2 with TRBJ2-1; a weak D match, TRBD2 (5 bases). CDR3 size: 15 residues. The V and J ends lost 2 bases and 7 bases respectively, with 15 bases between them. CDR1 and CDR2 (germline): SNHLY, FYNNEI.

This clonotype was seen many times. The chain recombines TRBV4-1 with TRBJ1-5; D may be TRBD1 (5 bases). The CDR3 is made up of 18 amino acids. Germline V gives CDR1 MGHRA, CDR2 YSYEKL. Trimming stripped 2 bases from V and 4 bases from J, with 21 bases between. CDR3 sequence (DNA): TGCGCCAGCAGCCAACGAGTCCGAACAGGTAATGGGAATCAGCCCCAGCATTTT. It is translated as CASSQRVRTGNGNQPQHF.

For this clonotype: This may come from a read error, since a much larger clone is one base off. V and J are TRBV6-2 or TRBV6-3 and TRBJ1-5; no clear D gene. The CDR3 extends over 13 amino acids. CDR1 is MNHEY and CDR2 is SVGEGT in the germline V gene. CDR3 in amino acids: CASSPSGNQSQHF. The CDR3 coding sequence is TGTGCCAGCAGTCCCTCGGGAAATCAGTCCCAGCATTTT.

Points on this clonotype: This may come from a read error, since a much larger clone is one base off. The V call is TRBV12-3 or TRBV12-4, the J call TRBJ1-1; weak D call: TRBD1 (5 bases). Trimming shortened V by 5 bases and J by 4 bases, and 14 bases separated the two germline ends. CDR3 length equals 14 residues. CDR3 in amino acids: CASSTGHGVTEAFF. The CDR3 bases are TGTGCCAGCAGTACCGGACATGGGGTCACTGAAGCTTTCTTT.

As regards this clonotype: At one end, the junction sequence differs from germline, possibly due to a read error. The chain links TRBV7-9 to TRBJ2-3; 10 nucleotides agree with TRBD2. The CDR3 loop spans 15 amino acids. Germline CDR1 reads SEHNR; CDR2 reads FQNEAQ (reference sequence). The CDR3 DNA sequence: TGTGCCAGCAGCAAGGGACTAGCGCCCACATATACGCAGTATTTT. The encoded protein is CASSKGLAPTYTQYF. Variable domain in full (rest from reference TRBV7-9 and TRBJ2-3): DTGVSQNPRHKITKRGQNVTFRCDPISEHNRLYWYRQTLGQGPEFLTYFQNEAQLEKSRLLSDRFSAERPKGSFSTLEIQRTEQGDSAMYLCASSKGLAPTYTQYFGPGTRLTVL.

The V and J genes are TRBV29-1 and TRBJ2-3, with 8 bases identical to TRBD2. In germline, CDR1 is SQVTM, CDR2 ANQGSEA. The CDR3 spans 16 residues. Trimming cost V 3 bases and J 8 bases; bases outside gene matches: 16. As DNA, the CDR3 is TGCAGCGTTGACGGGACTAGTGTAGAGTGGAGAGGTACGCAGTATTTT. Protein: CSVDGTSVEWRGTQYF.

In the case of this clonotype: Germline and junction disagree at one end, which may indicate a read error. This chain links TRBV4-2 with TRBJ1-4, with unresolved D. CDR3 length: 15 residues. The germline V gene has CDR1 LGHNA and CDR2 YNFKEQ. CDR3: CVSSQDMGWVGNLFF. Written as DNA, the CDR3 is TGTGTCAGCAGCCAAGATATGGGGTGGGTTGGAAATCTGTTTTTT.

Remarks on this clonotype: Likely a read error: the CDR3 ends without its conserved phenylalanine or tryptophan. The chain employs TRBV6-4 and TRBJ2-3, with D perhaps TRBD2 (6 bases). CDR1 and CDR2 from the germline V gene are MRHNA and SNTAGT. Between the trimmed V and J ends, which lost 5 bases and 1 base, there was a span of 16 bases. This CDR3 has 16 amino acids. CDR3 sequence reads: CASSPGLEGGTDTQYL. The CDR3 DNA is TGTGCCAGCAGTCCGGGACTCGAAGGGGGCACAGATACGCAGTATCTT.

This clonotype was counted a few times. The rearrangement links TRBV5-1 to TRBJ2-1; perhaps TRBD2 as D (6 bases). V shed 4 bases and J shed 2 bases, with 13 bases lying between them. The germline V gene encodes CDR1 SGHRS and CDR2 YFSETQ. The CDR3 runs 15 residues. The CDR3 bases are TGCGCCAGCAGCCCGGGCGGAGGGGCCTACAATGAGCAGTTCTTC. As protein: CASSPGGGAYNEQFF.

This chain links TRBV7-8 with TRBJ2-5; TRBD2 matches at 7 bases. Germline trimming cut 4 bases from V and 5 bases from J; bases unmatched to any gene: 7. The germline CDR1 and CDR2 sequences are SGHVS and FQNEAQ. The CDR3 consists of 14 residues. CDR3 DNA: TGTGCCAGCAGCTCCACCGGGGGGAAGGAGACCCAGTACTTC. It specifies CASSSTGGKETQYF.

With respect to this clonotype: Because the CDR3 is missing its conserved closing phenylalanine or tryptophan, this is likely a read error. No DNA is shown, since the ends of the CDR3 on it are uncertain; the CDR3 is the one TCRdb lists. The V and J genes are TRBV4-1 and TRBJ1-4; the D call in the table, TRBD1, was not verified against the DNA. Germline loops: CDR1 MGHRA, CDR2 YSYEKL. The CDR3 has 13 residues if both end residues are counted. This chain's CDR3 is CASSQVTTATPFS.

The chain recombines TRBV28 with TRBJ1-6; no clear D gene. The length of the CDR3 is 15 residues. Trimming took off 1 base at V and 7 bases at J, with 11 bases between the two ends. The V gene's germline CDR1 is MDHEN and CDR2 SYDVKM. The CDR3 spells CASSLFGVVNSPLHF. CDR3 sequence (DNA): TGTGCCAGCAGTTTATTCGGGGTAGTCAATTCACCCCTCCACTTT.

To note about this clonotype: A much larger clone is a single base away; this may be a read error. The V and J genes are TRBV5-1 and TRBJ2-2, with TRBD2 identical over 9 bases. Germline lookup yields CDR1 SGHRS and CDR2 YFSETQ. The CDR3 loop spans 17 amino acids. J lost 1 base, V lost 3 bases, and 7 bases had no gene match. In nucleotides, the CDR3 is TGCGCCAGCAGCTCCGGGACTAGCAGGGAGAACACCGGGGAGCTGTTTTTT. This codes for CASSSGTSRENTGELFF.

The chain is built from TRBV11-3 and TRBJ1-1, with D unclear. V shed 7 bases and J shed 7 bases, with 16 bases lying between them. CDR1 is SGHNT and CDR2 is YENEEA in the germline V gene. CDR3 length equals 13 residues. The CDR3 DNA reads TGTGCCAGCACTCACGGCAGAGTTATTGAAGCTTTCTTT. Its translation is CASTHGRVIEAFF.

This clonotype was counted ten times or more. The DNA for the CDR3 is TGTGCCAGCAGCTCACCTCCGGGACAGGTGAACACTGAAGCTTTCTTT. It specifies CASSSPPGQVNTEAFF. The genes are TRBV5-4 and TRBJ1-1; 8 nucleotides match TRBD1. The CDR3 sequence is 16 residues long. The germline V gene encodes CDR1 SGHNT and CDR2 YYREEE (reference sequence). V gave up 3 bases and J gave up 0 bases; unmatched junction bases: 7.

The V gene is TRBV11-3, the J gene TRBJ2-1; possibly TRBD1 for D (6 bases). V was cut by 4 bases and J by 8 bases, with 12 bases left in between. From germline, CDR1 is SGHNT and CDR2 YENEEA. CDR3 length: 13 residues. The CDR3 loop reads CASSSGELDEQFF. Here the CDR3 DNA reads TGTGCCAGCAGCTCAGGGGAGTTAGATGAGCAGTTCTTC.

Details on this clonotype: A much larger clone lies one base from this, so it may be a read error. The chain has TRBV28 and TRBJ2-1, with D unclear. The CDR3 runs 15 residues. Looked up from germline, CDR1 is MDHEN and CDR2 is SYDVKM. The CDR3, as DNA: TGTACCAGCAGTTCCCTTACACGGGCGTCTGGGAAGCAGTTCTTC. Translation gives CTSSSLTRASGKQFF.

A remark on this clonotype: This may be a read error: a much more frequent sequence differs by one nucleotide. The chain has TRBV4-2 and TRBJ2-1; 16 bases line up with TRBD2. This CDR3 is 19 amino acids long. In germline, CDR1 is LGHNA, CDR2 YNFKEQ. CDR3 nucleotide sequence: TGTGCCAGCAGCCAAGCCGACGGGACTAGCGGGAGGGCCAACTATGAGCAGTCCTTC. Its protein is CASSQADGTSGRANYEQSF.